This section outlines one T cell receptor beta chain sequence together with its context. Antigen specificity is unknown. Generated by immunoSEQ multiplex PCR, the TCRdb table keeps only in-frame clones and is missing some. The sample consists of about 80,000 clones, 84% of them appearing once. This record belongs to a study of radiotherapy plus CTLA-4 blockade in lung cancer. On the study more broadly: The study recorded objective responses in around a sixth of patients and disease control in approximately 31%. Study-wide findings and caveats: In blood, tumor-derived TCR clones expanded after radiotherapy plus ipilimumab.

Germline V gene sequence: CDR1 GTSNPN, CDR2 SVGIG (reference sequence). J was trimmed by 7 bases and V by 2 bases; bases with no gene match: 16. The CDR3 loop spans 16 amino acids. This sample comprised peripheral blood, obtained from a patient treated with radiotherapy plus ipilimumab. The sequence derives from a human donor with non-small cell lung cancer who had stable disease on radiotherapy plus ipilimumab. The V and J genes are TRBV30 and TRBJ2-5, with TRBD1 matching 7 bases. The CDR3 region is CAWSPRDRYSGRTQYF. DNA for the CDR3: TGTGCCTGGAGTCCACGGGACAGATATTCGGGACGGACCCAGTACTTC.